This is a list of T cell receptor beta chains from one sample in a study of early T cells in non-severe SARS-CoV-2 infection. A single record per CDR3 protein comes from TCRdb applying MiXCR to the 5' RACE reads. The profile shows approximately 27,000 distinct CDR3 sequences, less than 6.5% of them singletons. The sample was whole blood. The receptor source for this set is an adult who was a healthcare worker with PCR-confirmed SARS-CoV-2 infection or an uninfected control (not recorded which). CDR3s include the opening cysteine and the closing phenylalanine or tryptophan. Fields, in order: J gene, D gene, V gene, clone size, CDR3 DNA, CDR3 protein. The D gene is left open where the match is weak. Clone sizes are given selectively: once, few, many, or a class where the clone is expanded.

j_gene: TRBJ2-5
d_gene: TRBD1
v_gene: TRBV28
abundance: many
CDR3nt: TGTGCCAGCAGTTCCCCCGGCAGACAGGGAGAGACCCAGTACTTC
CDR3aa: CASSSPGRQGETQYF

j_gene: TRBJ2-5
d_gene: TRBD2
v_gene: TRBV7-9
abundance: many
CDR3nt: TGTGCCAGCAGCCCACCGGGACTAGCCGAAGAGACCCAGTACTTC
CDR3aa: CASSPPGLAEETQYF

j_gene: TRBJ2-7
d_gene: NA
v_gene: TRBV5-1
abundance: NA
CDR3nt: TGCGCCAGCAGCTTGGCCGCTGGGGCTGACAAAGGGCAGTACTTC
CDR3aa: CASSLAAGADKGQYF

j_gene: TRBJ2-7
d_gene: NA
v_gene: TRBV28
abundance: many
CDR3nt: TGTGCCAGCAGTGCCGGGACGGAGGGGAACGAGCAGTACTTC
CDR3aa: CASSAGTEGNEQYF

j_gene: TRBJ2-5
d_gene: NA
v_gene: TRBV12-5
abundance: NA
CDR3nt: TGTGCTAGTGGCCCTCAGGCAGGGAGGGAGACCCAGTACTTC
CDR3aa: CASGPQAGRETQYF

j_gene: TRBJ1-6
d_gene: TRBD1
v_gene: TRBV7-3
abundance: many
CDR3nt: TGTGCCAGCAGCTTGGCGAGGGGGCGGGATTCACCCCTCCACTTT
CDR3aa: CASSLARGRDSPLHF

j_gene: TRBJ2-2
d_gene: NA
v_gene: TRBV30
abundance: NA
CDR3nt: TGTGCCTGGAATTGGGGAACCGGGGAGCTGTTTTTT
CDR3aa: CAWNWGTGELFF

j_gene: TRBJ1-4
d_gene: TRBD1
v_gene: TRBV6-1
abundance: NA
CDR3nt: TGTGCCAGCCTACCAGACAGGGGGCGAGATGAAAAACTGTTTTTT
CDR3aa: CASLPDRGRDEKLFF

j_gene: TRBJ1-4
d_gene: NA
v_gene: TRBV30
abundance: many
CDR3nt: TGTGCCTGGGGGTTTTCGGGACAAGGTGAAAAACTGTTTTTT
CDR3aa: CAWGFSGQGEKLFF

j_gene: TRBJ1-1
d_gene: NA
v_gene: TRBV18
abundance: many
CDR3nt: TGTGCCAGCTCACCCACCACCGACACTGAAGCTTTCTTT
CDR3aa: CASSPTTDTEAFF

j_gene: TRBJ2-1
d_gene: TRBD2
v_gene: TRBV20-1
abundance: few
CDR3nt: TGCAGTGCCACCGGGACTAGCGGATTTTTCTCCTACAATGAGCAGTTCTTC
CDR3aa: CSATGTSGFFSYNEQFF

j_gene: TRBJ2-1
d_gene: TRBD1
v_gene: TRBV19
abundance: few
CDR3nt: TGTGCCAGTAGTCGAACAGGGGGCGTTCTGGGGTACTACAATGAGCAGTTCTTC
CDR3aa: CASSRTGGVLGYYNEQFF

j_gene: TRBJ2-1
d_gene: NA
v_gene: TRBV14
abundance: many
CDR3nt: TGTGCCAGCAGCGCCTTCTTATGGGGAAATGAGCAGTTCTTC
CDR3aa: CASSAFLWGNEQFF

j_gene: TRBJ2-1
d_gene: TRBD2
v_gene: TRBV7-3
abundance: many
CDR3nt: TGTGCCAGCAGCCCCGGGAGGGTAGCCCCAAGCCCGTTGAATGAGCAGTTCTTC
CDR3aa: CASSPGRVAPSPLNEQFF

j_gene: TRBJ1-2
d_gene: TRBD1
v_gene: TRBV5-6
abundance: many
CDR3nt: TGTGCCAGCAGCTGGGACAGGGTTAACTATGGCTACACCTTC
CDR3aa: CASSWDRVNYGYTF

j_gene: TRBJ2-7
d_gene: NA
v_gene: TRBV28
abundance: NA
CDR3nt: TGTGCCAGCAGTTTAGGGGCTGGCTACGAGCAGTACTTC
CDR3aa: CASSLGAGYEQYF

j_gene: TRBJ2-2
d_gene: TRBD1
v_gene: TRBV12-3/TRBV12-4
abundance: many
CDR3nt: TGTGCCAGCAGATCCCCCGGGACAGGGTCCACCGGGGAGCTGTTTTTT
CDR3aa: CASRSPGTGSTGELFF

j_gene: TRBJ2-5
d_gene: NA
v_gene: TRBV9
abundance: many
CDR3nt: TGTGCCAGCAGCGTAGAGGTCGGGACCCAGTACTTC
CDR3aa: CASSVEVGTQYF

j_gene: TRBJ2-2
d_gene: NA
v_gene: TRBV20-1
abundance: many
CDR3nt: TGCAGTGCTCCGGTTCAGACCGGGGAGCTGTTTTTT
CDR3aa: CSAPVQTGELFF

j_gene: TRBJ2-3
d_gene: TRBD1
v_gene: TRBV19
abundance: many
CDR3nt: TGTGCCAGTAGCCTACAGGGGGCCGAAGATACGCAGTATTTT
CDR3aa: CASSLQGAEDTQYF

j_gene: TRBJ2-6
d_gene: NA
v_gene: TRBV12-5
abundance: medium-sized
CDR3nt: TGTGCTAGTGCCTCATCTGGGGCCAACGTCCTGACTTTC
CDR3aa: CASASSGANVLTF

j_gene: TRBJ2-7
d_gene: TRBD1
v_gene: TRBV6-5
abundance: NA
CDR3nt: TGTGCCAGCAGCCGTCACCCACAGGGGAACGAGCAGTACTTC
CDR3aa: CASSRHPQGNEQYF

j_gene: TRBJ2-1
d_gene: TRBD2
v_gene: TRBV11-3
abundance: many
CDR3nt: TGTGCCAGCAGTTCCAGCGGGGGGCCTTACTACAATGAGCAGTTCTTC
CDR3aa: CASSSSGGPYYNEQFF

j_gene: TRBJ2-1
d_gene: TRBD2
v_gene: TRBV15
abundance: few
CDR3nt: TGTGCCACCAGCAGAGGTGGGACTAGCGGGAGGCACGACAATGAGCAGTTCTTC
CDR3aa: CATSRGGTSGRHDNEQFF

j_gene: TRBJ2-5
d_gene: NA
v_gene: TRBV21-1
abundance: few
CDR3nt: TGTGCCAGCCCGAGGAAGGGGCTCACTGAGACCCAGTACTTC
CDR3aa: CASPRKGLTETQYF

j_gene: TRBJ1-4
d_gene: TRBD1
v_gene: TRBV6-6
abundance: many
CDR3nt: TGTGCCACCCCGCACTTAGACAGGGGTAATGAAAAACTGTTTTTT
CDR3aa: CATPHLDRGNEKLFF

j_gene: TRBJ2-2
d_gene: NA
v_gene: TRBV9
abundance: many
CDR3nt: TGTGCCAGCAGCGTAGCCCGGAGGGCGGCGAACACCGGGGAGCTGTTTTTT
CDR3aa: CASSVARRAANTGELFF

j_gene: TRBJ1-1
d_gene: NA
v_gene: TRBV28
abundance: NA
CDR3nt: TGTGCCAGCAGTCGCCCGCCCCTTGAAGCTTTCTTT
CDR3aa: CASSRPPLEAFF

j_gene: TRBJ2-7
d_gene: NA
v_gene: TRBV11-2
abundance: many
CDR3nt: TGTGCCAGCAGCTTTGGACTGTCCTACGAGCAGTACTTC
CDR3aa: CASSFGLSYEQYF

j_gene: TRBJ2-4
d_gene: NA
v_gene: TRBV7-6
abundance: few
CDR3nt: TGTGCCAGCAGCTTATCAAAGGGTCGGAAGTCCAAAAACATTCAGTACTTC
CDR3aa: CASSLSKGRKSKNIQYF

j_gene: TRBJ1-5
d_gene: NA
v_gene: TRBV20-1
abundance: NA
CDR3nt: TGCAGTGCTTGGCGAGGGGGGAGCAATCAGCCCCAGCATTTT
CDR3aa: CSAWRGGSNQPQHF

j_gene: TRBJ2-1
d_gene: TRBD2
v_gene: TRBV10-2
abundance: NA
CDR3nt: TGCGCCAGCAGTGATCCAGCGGGAGTTGGAGAGCAGTTCTTC
CDR3aa: CASSDPAGVGEQFF

j_gene: TRBJ1-1
d_gene: NA
v_gene: TRBV12-3/TRBV12-4
abundance: NA
CDR3nt: TGTGCCATCAAACAGGGTTTGAACACTGAAGCTTTCTTT
CDR3aa: CAIKQGLNTEAFF

j_gene: TRBJ2-1
d_gene: NA
v_gene: TRBV20-1
abundance: NA
CDR3nt: TGCAGTGCTAGGCATAATGAGCAGTTCTTC
CDR3aa: CSARHNEQFF

j_gene: TRBJ2-3
d_gene: NA
v_gene: TRBV3-1
abundance: many
CDR3nt: TGTGCCAGCAGCTACTACAAAACAGATACGCAGTATTTT
CDR3aa: CASSYYKTDTQYF

j_gene: TRBJ2-2
d_gene: NA
v_gene: TRBV11-2
abundance: many
CDR3nt: TGTGCCAGCAGCTCCCGTCTTGCGAGAAACAAGGCCGGGGAGCTGTTTTTT
CDR3aa: CASSSRLARNKAGELFF

j_gene: TRBJ2-2
d_gene: NA
v_gene: TRBV10-3
abundance: many
CDR3nt: TGTGCCTCCACCCCGACAGCCCGGAACACCGGGGAGCTGTTTTTT
CDR3aa: CASTPTARNTGELFF

j_gene: TRBJ2-5
d_gene: TRBD1
v_gene: TRBV7-9
abundance: many
CDR3nt: TGTGCCAGCAGCGAAACAGGGGCCCTCGGGTACCAAGAGACCCAGTACTTC
CDR3aa: CASSETGALGYQETQYF

j_gene: TRBJ2-5
d_gene: NA
v_gene: TRBV5-1
abundance: many
CDR3nt: TGCGCCAGCAGTTACGACCCCCTGAGAATGGAGACCCAGTACTTC
CDR3aa: CASSYDPLRMETQYF

j_gene: TRBJ2-1
d_gene: NA
v_gene: TRBV5-1
abundance: many
CDR3nt: TGCGCCAGCAGCTTAACGCAGGGACGGGGACATGAGCAGTTCTTC
CDR3aa: CASSLTQGRGHEQFF

j_gene: TRBJ1-1
d_gene: NA
v_gene: TRBV11-3
abundance: many
CDR3nt: TGTGCCAGCAGCTTAAACCCGGGACTGGGGACTGAAGCTTTCTTT
CDR3aa: CASSLNPGLGTEAFF

j_gene: TRBJ2-6
d_gene: NA
v_gene: TRBV11-3
abundance: many
CDR3nt: TGTGCCAGCTGTGACCGAACAGGGTCCTCTGGGGCCAACGTCCTGACTTTC
CDR3aa: CASCDRTGSSGANVLTF

j_gene: TRBJ2-3
d_gene: NA
v_gene: TRBV27
abundance: many
CDR3nt: TGTGCCAGCAGTTCGTCTCGACAACTCACAGATACGCAGTATTTT
CDR3aa: CASSSSRQLTDTQYF

j_gene: TRBJ2-5
d_gene: NA
v_gene: TRBV4-1
abundance: many
CDR3nt: TGCGCCAGCAGCCAAGATGGGCCAGCTAAGGAGACCCAGTACTTC
CDR3aa: CASSQDGPAKETQYF

j_gene: TRBJ2-2
d_gene: NA
v_gene: TRBV5-4
abundance: few
CDR3nt: TGTGCCAGCAGCTTGGACAGTGAAACCGGGGAGCTGTTTTTT
CDR3aa: CASSLDSETGELFF

j_gene: TRBJ2-3
d_gene: TRBD2
v_gene: TRBV11-3
abundance: many
CDR3nt: TGTGCCAGCAGCTTCGGACTAGCCCGCGGCACAGATACGCAGTATTTT
CDR3aa: CASSFGLARGTDTQYF

j_gene: TRBJ1-1
d_gene: NA
v_gene: TRBV6-5
abundance: many
CDR3nt: TGTGCCAGCAGTCTGCGGGGGACTGAAGCTTTCTTT
CDR3aa: CASSLRGTEAFF

j_gene: TRBJ2-2
d_gene: NA
v_gene: TRBV12-2
abundance: NA
CDR3nt: TGTGCAAGTCGCTCCCCCCAGCGGGAATGCACCGGGGAGCTGTTTTTT
CDR3aa: CASRSPQRECTGELFF

j_gene: TRBJ1-6
d_gene: NA
v_gene: TRBV27
abundance: medium-sized
CDR3nt: TGTGCCAGCAGTTTATCTGTGGAAAGGAATTCACCCCTCCACTTT
CDR3aa: CASSLSVERNSPLHF

j_gene: TRBJ2-7
d_gene: NA
v_gene: TRBV7-2
abundance: NA
CDR3nt: TGTGCCAGCAGCTTAGATCTCCAGGAGCCCTACGAGCAGTACTTC
CDR3aa: CASSLDLQEPYEQYF

j_gene: TRBJ1-2
d_gene: NA
v_gene: TRBV12-5
abundance: many
CDR3nt: TGTGCTAGTGGTTCAGACTCAGGGTATGGCTACACCTTC
CDR3aa: CASGSDSGYGYTF

j_gene: TRBJ2-1
d_gene: NA
v_gene: TRBV29-1
abundance: NA
CDR3nt: TGCAGCGTTGAATTGGGACCGAACAATGAGCAGTTCTTC
CDR3aa: CSVELGPNNEQFF

j_gene: TRBJ2-2
d_gene: NA
v_gene: TRBV19
abundance: many
CDR3nt: TGTGCCAGTAGTATAGTCCGGACTACGAACACCGGGGAGCTGTTTTTT
CDR3aa: CASSIVRTTNTGELFF

j_gene: TRBJ2-7
d_gene: NA
v_gene: TRBV28
abundance: few
CDR3nt: TGTGCCAGCAGTTTAATGGCGGGGAAGGGCGAGCAGTACTTC
CDR3aa: CASSLMAGKGEQYF

j_gene: TRBJ2-2
d_gene: TRBD2
v_gene: TRBV20-1
abundance: many
CDR3nt: TGCAGTGCTTTTATAGCGGGAGAGGGCACCGGGGAGCTGTTTTTT
CDR3aa: CSAFIAGEGTGELFF

j_gene: TRBJ2-7
d_gene: NA
v_gene: TRBV19
abundance: many
CDR3nt: TGTGCCAGTAGTATTAAACGTGGGCCGGGCTCCTACGAGCAGTACTTC
CDR3aa: CASSIKRGPGSYEQYF

j_gene: TRBJ1-4
d_gene: NA
v_gene: TRBV11-2
abundance: few
CDR3nt: TGTGCCAGCAGCTTTATGGGGAGTTCTCGTGAAAAACTGTTTTTT
CDR3aa: CASSFMGSSREKLFF

j_gene: TRBJ1-1
d_gene: TRBD1
v_gene: TRBV9
abundance: many
CDR3nt: TGTGCCAGCAGCTTATTTCCGGGACAGGGGTTTAACACTGAAGCTTTCTTT
CDR3aa: CASSLFPGQGFNTEAFF

j_gene: TRBJ2-1
d_gene: TRBD2
v_gene: TRBV20-1
abundance: NA
CDR3nt: TGCAGTGCTAGAGATGCGGGGGGCCCTTACAATGAGCAGTTCTTC
CDR3aa: CSARDAGGPYNEQFF